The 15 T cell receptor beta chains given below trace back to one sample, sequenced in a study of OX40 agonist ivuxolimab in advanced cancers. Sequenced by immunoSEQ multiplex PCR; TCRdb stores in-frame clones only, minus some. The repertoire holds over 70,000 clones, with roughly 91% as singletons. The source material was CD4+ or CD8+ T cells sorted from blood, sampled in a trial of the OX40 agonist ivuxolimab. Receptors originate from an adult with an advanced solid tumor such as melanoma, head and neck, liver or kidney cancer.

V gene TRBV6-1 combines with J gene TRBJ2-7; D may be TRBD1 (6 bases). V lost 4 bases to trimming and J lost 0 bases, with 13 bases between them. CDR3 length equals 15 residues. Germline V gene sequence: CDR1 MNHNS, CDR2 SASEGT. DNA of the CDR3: TGTGCCAGCAGTGCATCGACAGGCAGCTCCTACGAGCAGTACTTC. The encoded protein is CASSASTGSSYEQYF.

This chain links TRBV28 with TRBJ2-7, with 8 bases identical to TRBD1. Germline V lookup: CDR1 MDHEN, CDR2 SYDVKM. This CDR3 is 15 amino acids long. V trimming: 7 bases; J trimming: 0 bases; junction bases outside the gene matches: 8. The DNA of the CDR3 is TGTGCCAGCACTTACTCAGGGGGCAACTCCTACGAGCAGTACTTC. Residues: CASTYSGGNSYEQYF.

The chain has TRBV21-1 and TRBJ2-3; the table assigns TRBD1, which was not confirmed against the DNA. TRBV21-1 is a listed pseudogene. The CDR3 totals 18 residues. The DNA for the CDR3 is TGTGCCAGCAACTCGGAGGGGGCCCTAGCTGTCTCGGGAGATACGCAGTATTTT. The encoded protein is CASNSEGALAVSGDTQYF.

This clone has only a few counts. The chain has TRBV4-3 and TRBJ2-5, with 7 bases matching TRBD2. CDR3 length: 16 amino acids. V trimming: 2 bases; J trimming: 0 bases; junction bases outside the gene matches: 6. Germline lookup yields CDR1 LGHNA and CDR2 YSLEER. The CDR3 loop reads CASSQLVGGYQETQYF. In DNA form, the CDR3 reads TGCGCCAGCAGCCAATTAGTGGGGGGGTACCAAGAGACCCAGTACTTC.

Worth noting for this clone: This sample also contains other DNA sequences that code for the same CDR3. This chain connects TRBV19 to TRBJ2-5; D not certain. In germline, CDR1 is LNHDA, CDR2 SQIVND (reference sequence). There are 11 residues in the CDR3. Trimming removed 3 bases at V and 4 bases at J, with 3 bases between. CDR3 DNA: TGTGCCAGTAGTATTCGAGAGACCCAGTACTTC. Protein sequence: CASSIRETQYF.

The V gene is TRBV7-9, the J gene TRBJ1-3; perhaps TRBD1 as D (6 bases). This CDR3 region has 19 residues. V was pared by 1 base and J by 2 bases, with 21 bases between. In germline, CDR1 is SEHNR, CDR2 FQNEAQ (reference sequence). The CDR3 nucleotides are TGTGCCAGCAGCTTAGAACCCTTAGGCTACAGGGTTACTGGAAACACCATATATTTT. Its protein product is CASSLEPLGYRVTGNTIYF.

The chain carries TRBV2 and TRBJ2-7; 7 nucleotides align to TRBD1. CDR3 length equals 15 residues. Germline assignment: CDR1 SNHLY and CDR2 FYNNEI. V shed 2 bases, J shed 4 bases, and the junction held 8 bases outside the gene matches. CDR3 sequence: CASSERTGGRYEQYF. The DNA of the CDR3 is TGTGCCAGCAGTGAAAGGACAGGAGGAAGGTACGAGCAGTACTTC.

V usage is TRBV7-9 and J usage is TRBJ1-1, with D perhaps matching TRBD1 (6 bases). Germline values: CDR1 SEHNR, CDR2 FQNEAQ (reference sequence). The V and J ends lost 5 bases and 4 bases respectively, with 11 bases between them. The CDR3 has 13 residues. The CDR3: CASSPRTATEAFF. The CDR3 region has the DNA TGTGCCAGCAGCCCAAGGACAGCCACTGAAGCTTTCTTT.

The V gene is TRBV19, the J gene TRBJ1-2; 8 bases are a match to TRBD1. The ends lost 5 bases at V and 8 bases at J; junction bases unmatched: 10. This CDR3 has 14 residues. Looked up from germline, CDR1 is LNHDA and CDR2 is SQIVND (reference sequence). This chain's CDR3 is CASSRDRGLQGYTF. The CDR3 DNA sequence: TGTGCCAGTAGTCGTGACAGGGGTCTCCAAGGCTACACCTTC.

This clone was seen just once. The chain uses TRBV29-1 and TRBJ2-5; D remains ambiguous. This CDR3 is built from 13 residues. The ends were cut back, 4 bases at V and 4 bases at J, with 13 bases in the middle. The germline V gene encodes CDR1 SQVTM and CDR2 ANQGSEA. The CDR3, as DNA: TGCAGCGTTGGCTCCGCCCGGATAGAGACCCAGTACTTC. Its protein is CSVGSARIETQYF. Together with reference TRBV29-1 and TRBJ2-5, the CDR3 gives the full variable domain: SAVISQKPSRDICQRGTSLTIQCQVDSQVTMMFWYRQQPGQSLTLIATANQGSEATYESGFVIDKFPISRPNLTFSTLTVSNMSPEDSSIYLCSVGSARIETQYFGPGTRLLVL.

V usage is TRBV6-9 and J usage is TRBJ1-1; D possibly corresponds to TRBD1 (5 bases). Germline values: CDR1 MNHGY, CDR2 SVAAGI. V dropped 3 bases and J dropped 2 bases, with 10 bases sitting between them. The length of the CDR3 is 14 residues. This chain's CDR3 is CASSYQGPNTEAFF. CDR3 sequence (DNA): TGTGCCAGCAGTTACCAGGGACCAAACACTGAAGCTTTCTTT.

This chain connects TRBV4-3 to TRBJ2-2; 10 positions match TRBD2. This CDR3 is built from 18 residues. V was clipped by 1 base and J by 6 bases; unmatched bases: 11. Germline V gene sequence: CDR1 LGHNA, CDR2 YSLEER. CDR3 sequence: CASSQALGLAGVSGELFF. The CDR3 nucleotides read TGCGCCAGCAGCCAAGCGCTGGGTCTAGCGGGAGTGTCCGGGGAGCTGTTTTTT.

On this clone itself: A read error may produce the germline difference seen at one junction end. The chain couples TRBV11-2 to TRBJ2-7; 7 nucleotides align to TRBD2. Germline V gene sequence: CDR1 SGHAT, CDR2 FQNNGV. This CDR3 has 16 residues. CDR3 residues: CASSVSLAGFSNEQYF. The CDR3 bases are TGTGCCAGCAGTGTGTCCTTAGCGGGTTTCTCCAACGAGCAGTACTTC.

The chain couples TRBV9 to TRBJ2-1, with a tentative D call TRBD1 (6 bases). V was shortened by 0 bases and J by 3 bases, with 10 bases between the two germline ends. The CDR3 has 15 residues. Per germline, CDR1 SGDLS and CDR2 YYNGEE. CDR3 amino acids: CASSVEGQSYNEQFF. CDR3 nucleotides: TGTGCCAGCAGCGTAGAAGGACAGAGCTACAATGAGCAGTTCTTC.

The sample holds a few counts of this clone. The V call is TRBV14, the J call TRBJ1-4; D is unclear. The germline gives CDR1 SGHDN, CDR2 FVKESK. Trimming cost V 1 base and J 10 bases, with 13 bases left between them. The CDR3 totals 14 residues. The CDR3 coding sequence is TGTGCCAGCAGCCAAGTTTCGGGCGAGGTAAAACTGTTTTTT. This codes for CASSQVSGEVKLFF.